This record concerns one T cell receptor beta chain sequence. Other nucleotide sequences from this sample produce the same CDR3. Original handling: It was from reference gene primer amplification that nucleated cell counts were estimated. Method: immunoSEQ multiplex PCR; TCRdb's copy keeps in-frame clones and lacks some. For V, J and clone size, that table is used; D and trimming come from the DNA. This sample carries under 250,000 clones, around 83% of them seen once, and the ten largest clones take around 2%. The sample is drawn from a study of blood T cell repertoires in COVID-19. Study-wide background: Sites in the United States, Italy and Spain provided acute and convalescent COVID-19 samples.

The V gene end was trimmed by 2 bases and the J gene end by 4 bases; junction bases not matched to a gene: 2. The CDR3 consists of 14 residues. The V gene's germline CDR1 is LNHDA and CDR2 SQIVND (reference sequence). The chain carries TRBV19 and TRBJ2-5; 9 bases line up with TRBD1. This receptor was taken from a man under 40 who had recovered from COVID-19. Input material: peripheral blood. In DNA, the CDR3 is TGTGCCAGTAGTATAACAGGGGGCGGAGAGACCCAGTACTTC. Translating gives CASSITGGGETQYF.